The 16 T cell receptor beta chains below were found in one sample sequenced in a study of molecular identifiers for immune sequencing clone quantification. Using its own MiXCR run on the PCR reads, TCRdb lists one record per CDR3 protein. The table shows some 590,000 distinct CDR3 sequences, with 25% occurring only once. Sequenced sample: naive CD8+ T cells from blood, with Jurkat cell RNA spiked in. Subset: FACS-sorted CD8+CD4-CCR7+CD45RA+ naive T cells. The receptors were sampled from a human donor in good health. Some libraries in this study had Jurkat cell RNA spiked in.

This clonotype was found many times. The chain combines TRBV13 with TRBJ2-3; 13 bases match TRBD2. From germline, CDR1 is PRHDT and CDR2 FYEKMQ (reference sequence). Trimming cost V 4 bases and J 4 bases; bases outside gene matches: 5. This CDR3 is 16 amino acids long. In DNA form, the CDR3 reads TGTGCCAGCAGCTCCAGACTAGCGGGAGGCCCAGATACGCAGTATTTT. It yields the protein CASSSRLAGGPDTQYF.

This clonotype was found a few times. The chain is built from TRBV7-9 and TRBJ1-2; 8 bases agree with TRBD1. Germline CDR1 SEHNR, CDR2 FQNEAQ (reference sequence). The ends lost 5 bases at V and 4 bases at J; junction bases unmatched: 9. CDR3 length equals 15 residues. The CDR3 protein is CASSAGQGPVYGYTF. The CDR3 DNA is TGTGCCAGCAGCGCTGGACAGGGACCGGTCTATGGCTACACCTTC.

This clonotype was counted at least ten times. The chain employs TRBV4-1 and TRBJ2-7; 7 nucleotides match TRBD1. CDR3 size: 14 residues. The junction had 5 bases not matched to a gene; V was cut back by 1 base and J by 5 bases. Germline V gene lookup returns CDR1 MGHRA and CDR2 YSYEKL. CDR3 sequence (DNA): TGCGCCAGCAGCCAAGCACAGGGGTTGCACGAGCAGTACTTC. Protein sequence: CASSQAQGLHEQYF.

This clonotype has at least ten counts. V gene TRBV20-1 combines with J gene TRBJ1-1; 9 positions agree with TRBD1. There are 16 residues in the CDR3. V shed 4 bases, J shed 3 bases, and the junction held 12 bases outside the gene matches. Germline CDR1 reads DFQATT; CDR2 reads SNEGSKA (reference sequence). CDR3 in DNA: TGCAGTGCTAAACCGTTAGACAGGGGGTGGTACACTGAAGCTTTCTTT. Its protein is CSAKPLDRGWYTEAFF.

This clonotype was recorded at least ten times. CDR3 amino acids: CASSVDGSGRDTQYF. The CDR3 bases are TGTGCCAGCAGTGTCGATGGTAGCGGGAGAGATACGCAGTATTTT. This sequence joins TRBV12-3 or TRBV12-4 and TRBJ2-3, with TRBD2 identical over 9 bases. The CDR3 runs 15 residues. The V and J ends lost 5 bases and 5 bases, in that order; junction bases with no gene match: 8.

Remarks on this clonotype: Sequence at one end of the junction differs from germline and may be a read error. The V and J genes are TRBV4-1 and TRBJ2-7; D is perhaps TRBD1 (5 bases). The CDR3 is 14 residues long. Germline V gene lookup returns CDR1 MGHRA and CDR2 YSYEKL. The CDR3 sequence: CASSQGQGAYGQYF. The CDR3 nucleotides are TGCGCCAGCAGCCAAGGGCAGGGCGCCTACGGGCAGTACTTC.

This clonotype was picked up a small number of times. The chain couples TRBV6-6 to TRBJ2-1; D is perhaps TRBD1 (5 bases). The CDR3 is 16 residues long. V was pared by 0 bases and J by 3 bases, with 12 bases between. The V gene's germline CDR1 is MNHNY and CDR2 SVGAGI (reference sequence). In DNA form, the CDR3 reads TGTGCCAGCAGTTACTCGCTAGGGGAACTCTACAATGAGCAGTTCTTC. Protein: CASSYSLGELYNEQFF.

The chain recombines TRBV5-1 with TRBJ1-4; tentatively, D is TRBD1 (5 bases). V gave up 1 base and J gave up 5 bases, with 21 bases separating them. The CDR3 length is 18 residues. Germline loops: CDR1 SGHRS, CDR2 YFSETQ. CDR3 in amino acids: CASSLTESYLGRNEKLFF. CDR3 nucleotide sequence: TGCGCCAGCAGCTTGACCGAGTCGTACCTGGGACGGAATGAAAAACTGTTTTTT. The complete variable domain, with remaining parts taken from reference TRBV5-1 and TRBJ1-4, reads KAGVTQTPRYLIKTRGQQVTLSCSPISGHRSVSWYQQTPGQGLQFLFEYFSETQRNKGNFPGRFSGRQFSNSRSEMNVSTLELGDSALYLCASSLTESYLGRNEKLFFGSGTQLSVL.

The chain employs TRBV27 and TRBJ2-1; no firm D call. Per the germline V gene, CDR1 is MNHEY and CDR2 is SMNVEV (reference sequence). The CDR3 extends over 13 amino acids. Trimming cost V 3 bases and J 8 bases, with 11 bases left between them. As DNA, the CDR3 is TGTGCCAGCAGTTTTCGTGATTCGGATGAGCAGTTCTTC. Amino acid sequence: CASSFRDSDEQFF.

The genes are TRBV12-3 or TRBV12-4 and TRBJ2-2, with a weak D call TRBD1 (5 bases). The CDR3 has 14 residues. Between the trimmed V and J ends, which lost 8 bases and 3 bases, there was a span of 13 bases. DNA of the CDR3: TGTGCCAGCCTTCAAGACAGATACACCGGGGAGCTGTTTTTT. Residues: CASLQDRYTGELFF.

This clonotype was recorded once. The conserved phenylalanine or tryptophan is not found at the CDR3 terminus, so this likely reflects a read error. The chain is built from TRBV20-1 and TRBJ2-7; possibly TRBD1 for D (5 bases). Trimming pared 0 bases from V and 0 bases from J, leaving 12 bases between. The length of the CDR3 is 15 residues. The germline V gene encodes CDR1 DFQATT and CDR2 SNEGSKA (reference sequence). The CDR3 DNA is TGCAGTGCTAGAGATCTCGACAGTTTCTCCTACGAGCAGTACATC. Translation gives CSARDLDSFSYEQYI.

The chain joins TRBV27 to TRBJ2-7; TRBD1 might be the D (5 bases). From germline, CDR1 is MNHEY and CDR2 SMNVEV (reference sequence). This CDR3 region has 16 residues. Trimming removed 5 bases from V and 4 bases from J, with 21 bases in between. CDR3 DNA: TGTGCCAGCAGTCTGTCCCCAGGGCCGGTAGGTTACGAGCAGTACTTC. Translation gives CASSLSPGPVGYEQYF.

This clonotype has a handful of counts. The V and J genes are TRBV7-9 and TRBJ1-4; TRBD1 might be the D (6 bases). In germline, CDR1 is SEHNR, CDR2 FQNEAQ (reference sequence). V lost 5 bases and J 8 bases, leaving 18 bases between the germline ends. CDR3 length: 15 amino acids. DNA for the CDR3: TGTGCCAGCAGCAGCCACGGGGGGCCGAGCGAAAAACTGTTTTTT. As protein: CASSSHGGPSEKLFF.

This clonotype was detected ten times or more. The chain combines TRBV4-1 with TRBJ2-5, with a possible D match to TRBD2 (6 bases). V lost 1 base, J lost 1 base, and 10 bases lay in between. Looked up from germline, CDR1 is MGHRA and CDR2 is YSYEKL. The CDR3 covers 15 residues. The CDR3 DNA reads as TGCGCCAGCAGCCAAGGCGTGGGGGGCCAAGAGACCCAGTACTTC. Protein product: CASSQGVGGQETQYF.

Of note for this clonotype: At one end, the junction sequence differs from germline, possibly due to a read error. The chain has TRBV5-6 and TRBJ2-7; no firm D call. Germline CDR1 and CDR2: SGHDT and YYEEEE. There are 14 residues in the CDR3. The CDR3 DNA reads as TGTGCCAGCAGCTTGGGGGTGTCTGCATACGGGCAGTACTTC. Its translation is CASSLGVSAYGQYF.

As for this clonotype: This clone may be a read error of a much larger clone one base away. This chain connects TRBV5-1 to TRBJ2-3; D might be TRBD1 (6 bases). Germline values: CDR1 SGHRS, CDR2 YFSETQ. This CDR3 has 16 amino acids. CDR3 coding DNA: TGCGCCAGCAGCGGGGGAGAGGGATGGTGGACAGATATGCAGTATTTT. Residues: CASSGGEGWWTDMQYF.